This T cell receptor (beta chain) comes out of a study of Graves' ophthalmopathy and Graves' hyperthyroidism. This clonotype has ten or more counts. In donors with ophthalmopathy, activity was moderate-to-severe, with CAS ≥3, NOSPECS ≥4 and duration under 3 months. Amplification targeted the TCR beta CDR3 regions, with RNA transcripts as the source material. Scientists carried out first-round RT-PCR using HTBI primers and then a second-round multiplex PCR. TCRdb re-called the multiplex PCR reads through MiXCR, storing one row per CDR3 protein. The data hold under 200,000 distinct CDR3 sequences, with approximately 40% observed a single time. The CDR3 runs to 14 residues. With V trimmed by 6 bases and J by 1 base, 6 bases remained unmatched. Germline V gene data show CDR1 as DFQATT and CDR2 as SNEGSKA (reference sequence).

The sample comprised peripheral blood. This TCR was recovered from a woman aged 40 to 55 with Graves' ophthalmopathy. The chain uses TRBV20-1 and TRBJ1-5; TRBD1 matches 7 bases. The CDR3 DNA follows: TGCAGTGCCAGGGACAGCGGGAGCAATCAGCCCCAGCATTTT. Its protein is CSARDSGSNQPQHF.